This T cell receptor (beta chain) was sequenced in a study of shared clonotypes between healthy human individuals. Study information: Each donor's CD4 naive and CD4 memory cells filled three plates apiece, CD8 naive two, and CD8 memory one.

Study-level findings and limits: Unshared clonotypes carried lower generation probabilities than those common to all four donors.

Original methodology: ImmunoSEQ output lacked quality scores and full-length reads, limiting matched filtering. Generated by immunoSEQ multiplex PCR, the TCRdb table keeps only in-frame clones and is missing some. The DNA gave D and trimming, while V, J and clone size come from that table. The data show about 2.4 million clones, over 85% seen once. This clone was found a few times. Antigen: not known. Naive CD4+ cells were CD45RA-selected; the remaining cells were memory. Input material: naive CD4+ T cells from PBMCs. Regarding subset: CD45RA+ positively selected. The receptor was derived from a man aged 18 to 30 in good health. Some clones in this sample may be carry-over from other donors' samples.

The CDR3 reads CASSERRGNSYGYTF. In DNA, the CDR3 is TGTGCCAGCAGTGAACGGCGGGGAAACTCCTATGGCTACACCTTC. The chain is built from TRBV6-1 and TRBJ1-2, with D uncertain. This CDR3 spans 15 amino acids. CDR1 is MNHNS, CDR2 SASEGT, per germline. V lost 2 bases and J lost 4, with 14 bases in between.